A selection of T cell receptor beta chains follows, all from one sample in a study of T cell repertoires in cytomegalovirus infection. TCRdb recomputed calls from the reads with MiXCR, one row per CDR3 protein. In the table there are roughly 200,000 distinct CDR3 sequences, about 18% of which are singletons. Sample: CD8+ T cells from PBMCs. The source of these receptors is a human donor in good health (CMV status not recorded). Some clones in this sample may be carry-over from other donors' samples. The CDR3 runs from the conserved cysteine through the conserved F or W. A D gene is named only where the DNA matches it firmly. Where a row states a size, it is once, few, many or the class of an expanded clone; other rows omit it.

- | TRBJ1-2 | TRBV28 | few | CASLRPAYLNYGYTF | TGTGCCAGCCTAAGGCCGGCCTATCTTAACTATGGCTACACCTTC
TRBD1 | TRBJ1-1 | TRBV28 | many | CASSLSTGMNTEAFF | TGTGCCAGCAGTTTATCGACAGGGATGAACACTGAAGCTTTCTTT
- | TRBJ2-7 | TRBV2 | - | CASEDKSYEQYF | TGTGCCAGTGAGGACAAGTCCTACGAGCAGTACTTC
- | TRBJ1-6 | TRBV7-9 | - | CASSLGFLQDNNSPLHF | TGTGCCAGCAGCTTAGGTTTCTTACAGGACAACAATTCACCCCTCCACTTT
- | TRBJ2-1 | TRBV7-2 | - | CASSWFDYNEQFF | TGTGCCAGCAGCTGGTTTGACTACAATGAGCAGTTCTTC
- | TRBJ2-1 | TRBV11-2 | few | CASSLKPWYNEQFF | TGTGCCAGCAGCTTAAAGCCCTGGTACAATGAGCAGTTCTTC
- | TRBJ2-7 | TRBV7-8 | - | CASSLEASVSYEQYF | TGTGCCAGCAGCTTAGAGGCTAGCGTGTCCTACGAGCAGTACTTC
- | TRBJ2-7 | TRBV7-6 | - | CASSPQDGYEQYF | TGTGCCAGCAGCCCCCAGGACGGCTACGAGCAGTACTTC
- | TRBJ1-3 | TRBV3-1 | - | CASSQGVGSLKPGNTIYF | TGTGCCAGCAGCCAAGGTGTAGGCAGCCTCAAGCCTGGAAACACCATATATTTT
- | TRBJ2-5 | TRBV7-8 | - | CASSLRLRAVQETQYF | TGTGCCAGCAGCTTAAGGCTAAGGGCAGTTCAAGAGACCCAGTACTTC
TRBD1 | TRBJ2-1 | TRBV7-2 | - | CASSPRTGEQFF | TGTGCCAGCAGCCCGAGGACAGGGGAGCAGTTCTTC
- | TRBJ2-7 | TRBV7-6 | - | CASSFPQEGLSVSYEQYF | TGTGCCAGCAGCTTCCCCCAAGAGGGACTTTCCGTCTCCTACGAGCAGTACTTC
- | TRBJ2-1 | TRBV28 | - | CASSLAINEQFF | TGTGCCAGCAGTTTAGCGATCAATGAGCAGTTCTTC
TRBD1 | TRBJ2-2 | TRBV29-1 | few | CSVEIGGAGGRELFF | TGCAGCGTTGAAATAGGTGGGGCAGGGGGTCGGGAGCTGTTTTTT
- | TRBJ2-3 | TRBV6-6 | - | CASSNEGAWADTQYF | TGTGCCAGCAGTAACGAAGGGGCCTGGGCAGATACGCAGTATTTT
TRBD2 | TRBJ2-7 | TRBV7-2 | - | CASSVLAVSYEQYF | TGTGCCAGCAGCGTACTAGCGGTATCCTACGAGCAGTACTTC
- | TRBJ2-1 | TRBV5-6 | few | CASSLDSEDEQFF | TGTGCCAGCAGCTTGGACAGCGAGGATGAGCAGTTCTTT
- | TRBJ2-1 | TRBV18 | few | CASSPVPDSSYNEQFF | TGTGCCAGCTCACCAGTGCCGGATAGCTCCTACAATGAGCAGTTCTTC
- | TRBJ1-3 | TRBV7-2 | - | CASTYKSGPAGNTIYF | TGTGCCAGCACCTACAAGTCCGGGCCCGCTGGAAACACCATATATTTT
- | TRBJ1-2 | TRBV12-3/TRBV12-4 | - | CASSLSPQANYGYTF | TGTGCCAGCAGTTTATCTCCTCAAGCTAACTATGGCTACACCTTC
TRBD2 | TRBJ2-5 | TRBV7-9 | few | CASSSSGGARSKETQYF | TGTGCCAGCAGTTCCAGCGGGGGGGCACGGAGTAAGGAGACCCAGTACTTC
- | TRBJ1-2 | TRBV19 | - | CASSETDNYGYTF | TGTGCCAGTAGTGAGACAGATAACTATGGCTACACCTTC
TRBD1 | TRBJ1-2 | TRBV7-9 | - | CASSRTGQGDGYTF | TGTGCCAGCAGCCGCACCGGACAGGGGGATGGCTACACCTTC
- | TRBJ2-5 | TRBV11-2 | - | CASSLGVVTQYF | TGTGCCAGCAGCTTAGGTGTCGTGACCCAGTACTTC
TRBD1 | TRBJ2-2 | TRBV29-1 | - | CSVDWTGMSSGELFF | TGCAGCGTTGATTGGACAGGGATGTCGTCCGGGGAGCTGTTTTTT
- | TRBJ1-2 | TRBV7-2 | - | CASSPIDRTYYGYTF | TGTGCCAGCAGCCCCATCGACAGGACCTACTATGGCTACACCTTC
- | TRBJ2-7 | TRBV7-9 | few | CASSFRDKTYEQYF | TGTGCCAGCAGCTTTCGGGACAAGACTTACGAGCAGTACTTC
TRBD1 | TRBJ1-4 | TRBV4-1 | - | CASSPQGAGEKLFF | TGCGCCAGCAGCCCCCAGGGGGCCGGAGAAAAACTGTTTTTT
TRBD1 | TRBJ2-6 | TRBV7-9 | - | CASSFWRQGVSGANVLTF | TGTGCCAGCAGCTTTTGGAGACAGGGTGTTTCTGGGGCCAACGTCCTGACTTTC
TRBD2 | TRBJ2-7 | TRBV7-8 | few | CASSSGRTRAYEQYF | TGTGCCAGCAGCTCGGGCCGGACTAGGGCCTACGAGCAGTACTTC
- | TRBJ1-1 | TRBV2 | few | CASSEVEGRTEAFF | TGTGCCAGCAGTGAGGTGGAGGGTCGCACTGAAGCTTTCTTT
TRBD1 | TRBJ2-7 | TRBV6-6 | - | CASSWDRETYEQYF | TGTGCCAGCAGTTGGGACAGGGAGACCTACGAGCAGTACTTC
TRBD2 | TRBJ2-3 | TRBV28 | - | CASSAIAGGGTDTQYF | TGTGCCAGCAGTGCCATAGCGGGGGGAGGCACAGATACGCAGTATTTT
- | TRBJ1-1 | TRBV20-1 | - | CSARDRGRTYTEAFF | TGCAGTGCTAGAGATCGGGGCAGGACTTACACTGAAGCTTTCTTT
- | TRBJ2-7 | TRBV7-9 | few | CASSSSQGWAYEQYF | TGTGCCAGCAGCTCCAGTCAGGGTTGGGCCTACGAGCAGTACTTC
TRBD1 | TRBJ1-2 | TRBV7-2 | - | CASSPYGQARKSKRGYTF | TGTGCCAGCAGCCCATACGGACAGGCTCGAAAGTCTAAAAGGGGCTACACCTTC
- | TRBJ2-1 | TRBV12-3/TRBV12-4 | - | CASTLTAQNEQFF | TGTGCCAGCACCTTGACAGCCCAGAATGAGCAGTTCTTC
TRBD1 | TRBJ2-1 | TRBV11-2 | few | CASTLLTGTGDYNEQFF | TGTGCCAGCACCCTATTAACCGGGACAGGTGACTACAATGAGCAGTTCTTC
- | TRBJ2-5 | TRBV7-9 | many | CASSLPGNGETQYF | TGTGCCAGCAGTTTACCAGGGAATGGGGAGACCCAGTACTTC
- | TRBJ2-7 | TRBV28 | - | CASSFGTVSYEQYF | TGTGCCAGCAGTTTCGGGACGGTCTCCTACGAGCAGTACTTC
- | TRBJ1-1 | TRBV7-9 | few | CASSLEGWNTEAFF | TGTGCCAGCAGCTTAGAGGGTTGGAACACTGAAGCTTTCTTT
TRBD1 | TRBJ2-7 | TRBV7-6 | - | CASSLASGTGPYEQYF | TGTGCCAGCAGCTTAGCGAGTGGGACAGGCCCCTACGAGCAGTACTTC
TRBD2 | TRBJ2-3 | TRBV12-3/TRBV12-4 | - | CASSLSGGFADTQYF | TGTGCCAGCAGTCTAAGCGGGGGCTTCGCAGATACGCAGTATTTT
- | TRBJ1-1 | TRBV28 | - | CASSLKGRAKGSEAFF | TGTGCCAGCAGTTTAAAGGGGAGGGCTAAAGGGTCTGAAGCTTTCTTT
- | TRBJ2-5 | TRBV7-9 | few | CASSSPPVPQETQYF | TGTGCCAGCAGCTCCCCACCGGTACCGCAAGAGACCCAGTACTTC
- | TRBJ1-2 | TRBV19 | - | CASSTRDRDGYGYTF | TGTGCCAGTAGTACCCGAGACCGGGACGGATATGGCTACACCTTC
- | TRBJ1-3 | TRBV7-8 | few | CASSPRTSRSGNTIYF | TGTGCCAGCAGCCCGCGGACAAGCCGCTCTGGAAACACCATATATTTT